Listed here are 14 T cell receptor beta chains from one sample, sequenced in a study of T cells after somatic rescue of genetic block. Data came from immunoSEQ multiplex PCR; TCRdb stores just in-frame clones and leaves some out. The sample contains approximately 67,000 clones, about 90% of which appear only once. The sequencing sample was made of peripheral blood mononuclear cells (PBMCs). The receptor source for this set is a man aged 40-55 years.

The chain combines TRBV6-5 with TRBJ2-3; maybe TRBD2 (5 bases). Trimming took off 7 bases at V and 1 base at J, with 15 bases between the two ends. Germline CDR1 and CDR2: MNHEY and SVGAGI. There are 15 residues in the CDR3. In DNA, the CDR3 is TGTGCCAGCACCTGGACGGGGTCCCGCACAGATACGCAGTATTTT. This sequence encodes CASTWTGSRTDTQYF.

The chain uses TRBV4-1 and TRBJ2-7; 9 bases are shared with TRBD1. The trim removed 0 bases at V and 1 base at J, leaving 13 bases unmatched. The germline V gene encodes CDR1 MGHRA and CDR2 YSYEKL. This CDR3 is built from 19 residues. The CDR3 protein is CASSQDLGQGRRGSYEQYF. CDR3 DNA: TGCGCCAGCAGCCAAGATCTGGGACAGGGCCGCCGTGGGTCCTACGAGCAGTACTTC.

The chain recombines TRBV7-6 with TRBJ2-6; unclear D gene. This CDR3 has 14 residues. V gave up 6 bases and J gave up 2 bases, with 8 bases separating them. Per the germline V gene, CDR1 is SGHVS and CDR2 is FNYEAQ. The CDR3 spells CASSPMTGANVLTF. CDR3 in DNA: TGTGCCAGCAGTCCGATGACTGGGGCCAACGTCCTGACTTTC.

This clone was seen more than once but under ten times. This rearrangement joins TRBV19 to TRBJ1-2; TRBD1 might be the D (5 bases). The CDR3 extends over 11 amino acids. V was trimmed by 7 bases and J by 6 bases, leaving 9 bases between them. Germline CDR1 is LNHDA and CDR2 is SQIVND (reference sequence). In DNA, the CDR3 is TGTGCCAGTAAGGGGATCGATGGCTACACCTTC. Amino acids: CASKGIDGYTF.

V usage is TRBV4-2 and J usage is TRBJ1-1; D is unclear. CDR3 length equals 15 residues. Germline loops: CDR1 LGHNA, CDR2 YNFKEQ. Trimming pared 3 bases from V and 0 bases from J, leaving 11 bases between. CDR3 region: CASSQSEGLNTEAFF. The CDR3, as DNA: TGTGCCAGCAGCCAGTCGGAAGGGTTGAACACTGAAGCTTTCTTT.

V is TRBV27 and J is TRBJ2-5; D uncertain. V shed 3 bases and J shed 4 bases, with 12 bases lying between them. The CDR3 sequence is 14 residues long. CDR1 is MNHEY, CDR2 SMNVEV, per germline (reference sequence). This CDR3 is CASSFWSTGETQYF. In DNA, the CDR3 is TGTGCCAGCAGTTTCTGGTCGACGGGAGAGACCCAGTACTTC.

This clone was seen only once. CDR3 amino acids: CASSQAANTEAFF. CDR3 sequence (DNA): TGTGCCAGCTCACAAGCAGCTAACACTGAAGCTTTCTTT. V gene TRBV18 combines with J gene TRBJ1-1; no definite D call. Germline CDR1 reads KGHSH; CDR2 reads LQKENI. The CDR3 has 13 amino acids. V lost 4 bases and J 2 bases, leaving 8 bases between the germline ends.

The CDR3 sequence: CARSIDYGYTF. The CDR3 nucleotides read TGTGCCCGAAGTATAGACTATGGCTACACCTTC. The chain has TRBV30 and TRBJ1-2; D unresolved. CDR3 length: 11 amino acids. Trimming cost V 8 bases and J 3 bases, with 10 bases left between them. The germline CDR1 and CDR2 sequences are GTSNPN and SVGIG (reference sequence).

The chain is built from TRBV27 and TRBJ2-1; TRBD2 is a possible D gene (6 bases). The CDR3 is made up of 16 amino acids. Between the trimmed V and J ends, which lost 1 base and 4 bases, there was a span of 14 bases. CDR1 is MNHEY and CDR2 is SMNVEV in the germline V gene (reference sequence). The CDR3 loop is CASSLWGGNSYNEQFF. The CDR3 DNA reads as TGTGCCAGCAGTTTATGGGGCGGGAATTCTTACAATGAGCAGTTCTTC.

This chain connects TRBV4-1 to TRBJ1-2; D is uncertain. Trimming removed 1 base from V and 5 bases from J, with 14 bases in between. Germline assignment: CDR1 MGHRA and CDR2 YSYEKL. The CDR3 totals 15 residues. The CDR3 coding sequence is TGCGCCAGCAGCCAAGGGTGGACCGCGGCTTATGGCTACACCTTC. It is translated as CASSQGWTAAYGYTF.

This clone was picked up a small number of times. CDR3 sequence: CASSSNSGTFYEQYF. The CDR3 DNA reads TGTGCCAGCAGCTCCAATTCCGGGACTTTCTACGAGCAGTACTTC. The chain employs TRBV11-1 and TRBJ2-7, with D perhaps TRBD2 (6 bases). The CDR3 spans 15 residues. V lost 4 bases and J 3 bases, leaving 16 bases between the germline ends. CDR1 SGHAT and CDR2 FQDESV come from the germline V gene (reference sequence).

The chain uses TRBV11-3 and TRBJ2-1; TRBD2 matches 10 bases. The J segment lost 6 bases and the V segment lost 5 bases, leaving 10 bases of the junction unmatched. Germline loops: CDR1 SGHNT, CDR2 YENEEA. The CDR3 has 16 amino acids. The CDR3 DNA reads TGTGCCAGCAGCCCCACGGGGACTAGCGTTAGCAATGAGCAGTTCTTC. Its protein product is CASSPTGTSVSNEQFF.

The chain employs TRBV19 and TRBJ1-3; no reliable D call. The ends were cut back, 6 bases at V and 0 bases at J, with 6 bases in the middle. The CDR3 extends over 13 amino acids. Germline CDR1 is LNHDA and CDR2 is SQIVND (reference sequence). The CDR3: CASRRSSGNTIYF. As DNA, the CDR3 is TGTGCCAGTAGGCGGAGCTCTGGAAACACCATATATTTT. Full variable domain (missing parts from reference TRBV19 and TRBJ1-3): DGGITQSPKYLFRKEGQNVTLSCEQNLNHDAMYWYRQDPGQGLRLIYYSQIVNDFQKGDIAEGYSVSREKKESFPLTVTSAQKNPTAFYLCASRRSSGNTIYFGEGSWLTVV.

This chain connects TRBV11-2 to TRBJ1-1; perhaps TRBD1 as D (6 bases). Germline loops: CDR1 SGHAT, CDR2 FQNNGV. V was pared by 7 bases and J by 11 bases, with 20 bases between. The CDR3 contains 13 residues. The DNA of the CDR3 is TGTGCCAGCACCTACCCTGCGGGGGGGCACGCTTTCTTT. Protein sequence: CASTYPAGGHAFF.